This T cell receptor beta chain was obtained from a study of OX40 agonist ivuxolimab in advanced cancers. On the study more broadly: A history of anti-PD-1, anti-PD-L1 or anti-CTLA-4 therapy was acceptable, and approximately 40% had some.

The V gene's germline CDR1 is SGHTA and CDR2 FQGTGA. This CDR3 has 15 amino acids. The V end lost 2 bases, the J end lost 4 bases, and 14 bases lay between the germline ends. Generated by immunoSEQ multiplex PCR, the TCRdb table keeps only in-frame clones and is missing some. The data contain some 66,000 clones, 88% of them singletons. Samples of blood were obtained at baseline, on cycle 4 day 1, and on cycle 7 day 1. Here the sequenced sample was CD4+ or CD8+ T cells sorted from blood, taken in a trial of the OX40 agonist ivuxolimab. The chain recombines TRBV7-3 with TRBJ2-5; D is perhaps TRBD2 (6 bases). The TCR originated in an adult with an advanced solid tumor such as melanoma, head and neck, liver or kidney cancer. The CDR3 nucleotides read TGTGCCAGCAGCTTAGGGCCTAACGGGGGAGAGACCCAGTACTTC. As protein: CASSLGPNGGETQYF.